This TCR beta chain was sequenced during a study of T-cell reconstitution after alpha-beta-depleted transplantation in children (dated by TCRdb to the mid-2010s). Context from the whole study: Using TCR repertoire profiling, the study followed T-cell immune reconstitution in a quantitative way in children after TCRalphabeta/CD19-depleted allogeneic hematopoietic cell transplantation.

This clonotype was picked up a small number of times. The clone's antigen remains unknown. Base qualities are not provided; no much larger clone lies one nucleotide away. Reading from cysteine to phenylalanine, the CDR3 counts 14 amino acids. Just the 42-base CDR3 DNA is kept, in frame starting at base 1. The germline V end is reduced by 6 bases and the J end by 7 bases; junction bases left unmatched: 9. The CDR1 and CDR2 encoded by the germline V gene (reference sequence) are DFQATT and SNEGSKA. To prepare the library, PCR was applied. Instrument on record: Illumina HiSeq 2500. TCR libraries were prepared with molecular barcoding, using unique molecular identifiers to normalize TCRbeta repertoire quantification. TCRdb passed the public sequencing reads through fastp at Q25 and MiXCR, retaining productive beta sequences. CDR3 protein sequences are deduplicated, and each keeps its most common genes and DNA. Across this sample there are 240,000 or so distinct CDR3 sequences, with approximately 12% seen only once. Together, the top ten hold approximately 2.9% of the sample.

This chain joins TRBV20-1 to TRBJ1-5; TRBD1 matches 10 bases in the middle. The sample in question was PBMCs from the stem cell graft donor, obtained from the stem cell graft. The origin of this receptor is a human donor who donated a stem cell graft to a child with acute lymphoblastic leukemia. The CDR3 protein sequence reads: CSALPGTGEQPQHF. Read as DNA, the sequence is TGCAGTGCATTACCCGGGACAGGGGAGCAGCCCCAGCATTTT.